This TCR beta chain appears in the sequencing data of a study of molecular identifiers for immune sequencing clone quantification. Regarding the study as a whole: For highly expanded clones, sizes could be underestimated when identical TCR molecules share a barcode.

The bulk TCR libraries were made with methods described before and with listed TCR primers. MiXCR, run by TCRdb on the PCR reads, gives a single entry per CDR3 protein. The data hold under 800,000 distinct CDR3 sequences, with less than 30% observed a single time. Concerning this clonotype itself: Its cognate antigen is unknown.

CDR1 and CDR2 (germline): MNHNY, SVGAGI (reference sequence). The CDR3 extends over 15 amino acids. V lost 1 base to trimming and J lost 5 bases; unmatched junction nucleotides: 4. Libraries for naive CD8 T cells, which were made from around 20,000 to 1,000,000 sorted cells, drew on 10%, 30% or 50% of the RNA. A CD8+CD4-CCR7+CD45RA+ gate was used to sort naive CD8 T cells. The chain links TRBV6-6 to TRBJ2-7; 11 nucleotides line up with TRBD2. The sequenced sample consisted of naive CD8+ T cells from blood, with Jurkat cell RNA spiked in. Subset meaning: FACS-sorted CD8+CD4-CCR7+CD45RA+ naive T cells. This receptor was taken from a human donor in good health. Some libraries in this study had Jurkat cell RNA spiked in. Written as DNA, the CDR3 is TGTGCCAGCAGTTACTTAGCGGGAGGGTATCACGAGCAGTACTTC. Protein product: CASSYLAGGYHEQYF.